Shown below are 5 T cell receptor beta chains from a single sample sequenced in a study of identical twins. TCRdb analysed the 5' RACE reads with MiXCR anew, one entry per CDR3 protein. The sample lists about 1.7 million distinct CDR3 sequences, 25% to 35% occurring once. The sequenced sample was cord blood. Receptor source: a newborn girl in good health.

This clonotype came up many times. The chain uses TRBV13 and TRBJ2-7; D might be TRBD1 (5 bases). The CDR3 consists of 12 residues. V shed 6 bases and J shed 10 bases, with 16 bases lying between them. Germline assignment: CDR1 PRHDT and CDR2 FYEKMQ (reference sequence). In DNA form, the CDR3 reads TGTGCCAGCAGTCGTGGTACAGGAGCACAGTACTTC. It specifies CASSRGTGAQYF.

The chain joins TRBV12-3 or TRBV12-4 to TRBJ2-3; 10 bases map to TRBD2. The CDR3 is 16 amino acids. The V and J ends lost 1 base and 3 bases, in that order; junction bases with no gene match: 4. CDR3 loop: CASSLDPAGGTDTQYF. CDR3 in DNA: TGTGCCAGCAGTTTAGATCCAGCGGGGGGGACAGATACGCAGTATTTT.

V is TRBV12-3 or TRBV12-4 and J is TRBJ2-1; 7 positions match TRBD2. This CDR3 contains 16 residues. With V trimmed by 3 bases and J by 3 bases, 8 bases remained unmatched. The CDR3 protein is CASSFFRGVDYNEQFF. DNA for the CDR3: TGTGCCAGCAGTTTCTTCCGGGGGGTCGACTACAATGAGCAGTTCTTC.

This clonotype was seen a handful of times. In DNA form, the CDR3 reads TGTGCCACCAGTGACAGGGGGCTTAACTACAATGAGCAGTACTTC. Its translation is CATSDRGLNYNEQYF. The chain couples TRBV24-1 to TRBJ2-1; 8 bases fit TRBD1. The DNA matches TRBJ2-7 better at its end, which makes the J call doubtful. The CDR3 is 15 residues long. Germline V gene lookup returns CDR1 KGHDR and CDR2 SFDVKD.

The CDR3 loop is CATTLAAGDEQYF. CDR3 nucleotides: TGTGCCACGACACTAGCGGCTGGAGACGAGCAGTACTTC. V is TRBV10-3 and J is TRBJ2-4; 8 nucleotides line up with TRBD2. The end of the DNA fits TRBJ2-7 better, so the J call may be wrong. The CDR3 is made up of 13 amino acids. Germline loops: CDR1 ENHRY, CDR2 SYGVKD.